This entry is about one T cell receptor beta chain. Adult Caucasians living in Nashville, Tennessee made up all of the donors. This record belongs to a study of shared clonotypes between healthy human individuals. As for the study in general: A couple of female and three male donors aged 18 to 49 were enrolled. CD4 naive and CD4 memory each took three plates per donor, while CD8 naive took two and CD8 memory one.

Germline V gene lookup returns CDR1 SGDLS and CDR2 YYNGEE. V lost 0 bases and J 2 bases, leaving 9 bases between the germline ends. The CDR3 consists of 15 residues. Assay used: immunoSEQ multiplex PCR; TCRdb lists only in-frame clones, some missing. The sample has about 1.1 million clones, roughly 77% seen once. This TCR came from a man aged 18 to 29 in good health. Some clones in this sample may be carry-over from other donors' samples. The chain carries TRBV9 and TRBJ2-4; D gene ambiguous. The sample was memory CD4+ T cells from PBMCs. Subset meaning: CD45RA-negative fraction. The CDR3 nucleotides read TGTGCCAGCAGCGTAGACGGCCGACCCAAAAACATTCAGTACTTC. This translates into CASSVDGRPKNIQYF.